This TCR beta chain was retrieved from a study of tumor-infiltrating lymphocytes in glioblastoma multiforme. Multiple V-beta primers and a C-beta primer amplified TCRB from RNA. MiXCR was run by TCRdb on the multiplex PCR reads, yielding one entry per CDR3 protein. The table includes fewer than 15,000 distinct CDR3 sequences, 64% detected once. Notes on the study in general: Only one glioblastoma patient had TCR and mutation analysis. Functional subtype sorting of these T cells was not performed.

The sample holds a few counts of this clonotype. Its specificity is not known. An end of the junction differs from the germline gene, which may be a read error. The CDR3 is made up of 14 amino acids. Looked up from germline, CDR1 is ENHRY and CDR2 is SYGVKD. The receptor was derived from a male donor with glioblastoma. This chain uses TRBV10-3 with TRBJ2-7, with TRBD2 matching over 10 bases. Sequencing used brain tumor tissue. The CDR3 nucleotides are TGTACCATCAGACCTAGCGGGAGCATCTACGAGCAGCACTTC. This translates into CTIRPSGSIYEQHF.